This TCR beta chain was documented in a study of patients and donors after allogeneic stem cell transplantation. This CDR3 has 14 residues. The V end lost 4 bases, the J end lost 4 bases, and 14 bases lay between the germline ends. Germline CDR1 and CDR2: SGHRS and YFSETQ. TCRdb reprocessed the RT-PCR reads with MiXCR, giving one entry per CDR3 protein. The data hold about 200,000 distinct CDR3 sequences, with around 41% observed a single time. This chain joins TRBV5-1 and TRBJ1-1; D not certain. Sequenced material: blood, either unsorted or a sorted T cell fraction (not recorded which). The origin of this receptor is a human donor who was either an allogeneic HSCT recipient or a stem cell or donor lymphocyte infusion donor (not recorded which). It is not recorded whose cells these are; they may come from a transplant donor. Here the CDR3 reads CASSPDGVGTEAFF. The CDR3 bases are TGCGCCAGCAGCCCTGACGGAGTGGGCACTGAAGCTTTCTTT.